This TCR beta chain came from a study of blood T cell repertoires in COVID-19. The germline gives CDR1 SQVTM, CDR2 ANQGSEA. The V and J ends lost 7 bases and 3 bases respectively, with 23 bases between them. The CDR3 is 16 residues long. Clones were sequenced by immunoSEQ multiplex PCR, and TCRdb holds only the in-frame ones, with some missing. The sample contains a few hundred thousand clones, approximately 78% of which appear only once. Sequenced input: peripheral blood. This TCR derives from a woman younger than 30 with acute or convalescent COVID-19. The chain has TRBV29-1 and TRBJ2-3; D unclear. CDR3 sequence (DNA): TGCAGCGGCAACAATTTGGCCGTTCTCGGGACAGATACGCAGTATTTT. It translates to CSGNNLAVLGTDTQYF.